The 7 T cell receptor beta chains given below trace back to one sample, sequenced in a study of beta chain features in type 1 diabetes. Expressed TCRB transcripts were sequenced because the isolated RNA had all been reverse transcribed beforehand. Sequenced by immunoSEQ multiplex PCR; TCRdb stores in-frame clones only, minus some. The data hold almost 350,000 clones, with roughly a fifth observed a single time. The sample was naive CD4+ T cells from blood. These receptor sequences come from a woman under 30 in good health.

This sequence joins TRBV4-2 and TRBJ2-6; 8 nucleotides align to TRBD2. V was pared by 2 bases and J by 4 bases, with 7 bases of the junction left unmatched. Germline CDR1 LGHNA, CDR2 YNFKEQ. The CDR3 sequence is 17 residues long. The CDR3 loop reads CASSQPAGVGGANVLTF. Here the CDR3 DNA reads TGTGCCAGCAGCCAACCAGCGGGAGTGGGAGGGGCCAACGTCCTGACTTTC.

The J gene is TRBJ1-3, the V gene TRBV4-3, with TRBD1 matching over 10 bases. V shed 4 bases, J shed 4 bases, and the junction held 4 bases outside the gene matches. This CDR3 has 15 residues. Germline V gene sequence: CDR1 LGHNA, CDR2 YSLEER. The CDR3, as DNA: TGCGCCAGCAGCCGCGGACAGGGGGTCGGAAACACCATATATTTT. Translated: CASSRGQGVGNTIYF.

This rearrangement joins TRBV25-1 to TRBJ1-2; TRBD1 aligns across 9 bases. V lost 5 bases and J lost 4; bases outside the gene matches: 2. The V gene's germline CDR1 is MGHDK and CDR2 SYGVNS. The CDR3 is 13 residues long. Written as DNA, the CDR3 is TGTGCCAGCAGTCTGGGACAGGGCTATGGCTACACCTTC. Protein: CASSLGQGYGYTF.

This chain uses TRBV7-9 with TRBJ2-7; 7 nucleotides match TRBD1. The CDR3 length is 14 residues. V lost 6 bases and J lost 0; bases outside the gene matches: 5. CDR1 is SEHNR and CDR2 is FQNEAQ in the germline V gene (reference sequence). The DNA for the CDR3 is TGTGCCAGCAGTTCACAGGGGAGCTCCTACGAGCAGTACTTC. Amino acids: CASSSQGSSYEQYF.

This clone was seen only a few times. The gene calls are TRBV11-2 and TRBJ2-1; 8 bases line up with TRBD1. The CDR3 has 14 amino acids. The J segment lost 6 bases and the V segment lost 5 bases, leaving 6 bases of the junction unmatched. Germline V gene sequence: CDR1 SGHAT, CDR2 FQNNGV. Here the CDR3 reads CASSAGQDSNEQFF. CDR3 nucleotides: TGTGCCAGCAGCGCGGGACAGGACAGCAATGAGCAGTTCTTC.

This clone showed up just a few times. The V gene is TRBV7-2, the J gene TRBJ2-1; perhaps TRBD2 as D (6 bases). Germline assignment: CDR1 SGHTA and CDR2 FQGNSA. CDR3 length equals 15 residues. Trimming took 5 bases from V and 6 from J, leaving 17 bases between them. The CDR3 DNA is TGTGCCAGCAGCGCCGGGGCCCGGGGGAGCAATGAGCAGTTCTTC. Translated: CASSAGARGSNEQFF. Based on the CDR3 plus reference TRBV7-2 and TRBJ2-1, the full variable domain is GAGVSQSPSNKVTEKGKDVELRCDPISGHTALYWYRQSLGQGLEFLIYFQGNSAPDKSGLPSDRFSAERTGGSVSTLTIQRTQQEDSAVYLCASSAGARGSNEQFFGPGTRLTVL.

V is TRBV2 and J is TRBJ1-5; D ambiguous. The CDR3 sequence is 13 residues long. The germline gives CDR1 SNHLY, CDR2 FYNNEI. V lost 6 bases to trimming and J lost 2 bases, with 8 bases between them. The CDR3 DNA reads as TGTGCCAGCAGGGGCCGAGGCAATCAGCCCCAGCATTTT. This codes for CASRGRGNQPQHF.